This T cell receptor beta chain originates from a study of blood T cells in healthy people across ages. RNA extraction gave at least 5.5 micrograms of total RNA per sample. A second PCR of 7 to 11 cycles used a sample-barcoded 5' primer and a J-beta primer mix. TCRdb re-analysed the 5' RACE reads in MiXCR, keeping a single row per CDR3 protein. Here the sample spans roughly 900,000 distinct CDR3 sequences, more than 25% being singletons. Whole-study results and caveats: Any changes in expanded clonotypes were possibly confounded, as donor CMV status remained unknown. Long-lived donors carried more naive CD4+ cells and greater diversity than aged donors. It was held that diversity estimates obtained from one million T cells represented underestimates.

This clonotype was recorded many times. The antigen is unknown. The CDR3 consists of 15 residues. Trimming removed 0 bases at V and 6 bases at J, with 13 bases between. Germline V gene lookup returns CDR1 SGHNT and CDR2 YENEEA. The receptor's source is a woman of 80 years or more in good health. This sequence joins TRBV11-3 and TRBJ2-3; either TRBD1 or TRBD2 may supply D (5 bases each). Sequencing was done on a sample of blood. The DNA for the CDR3 is TGTGCCAGCAGCTTAGATCTGAGGGGCCGGGATACGCAGTATTTT. Amino acid sequence: CASSLDLRGRDTQYF.